These 25 T cell receptor beta chains were all obtained from the same sample, sequenced in a study of chemoradiotherapy in HPV16-positive cancers (dated by TCRdb to between 2021 and 2024). The receptor library was made with the immunoSEQ multiplex PCR assay. Imported from immuneACCESS, the table was reduced by TCRdb to in-frame sequences with V and J called. These copies leave out some clones; in studies compared against another copy, an unresolved V gene accounts for under half, and the cause of the remainder is not known. The sample table records about 12,000 clones; around 72% of these occur just once. Roughly 8.3% of the sample is in the top ten clones. Sample collection occurred from a patient who underwent chemoradiotherapy. All receptors derive from a human donor with HPV-associated anogenital cancer.

J is TRBJ2-5 and V is TRBV15; 13 bases are shared with TRBD2. V dropped 3 bases and J dropped 2; count of bases not matched to a gene: 15. CDR1 and CDR2 from the germline V gene are LNHNV and YYDKDF (reference sequence). This CDR3 is built from 20 residues. DNA for the CDR3: TGTGCCACCAGCAGGGGAGGACTAGCGGGAGTCGTGGATGGTCAAGAGACCCAGTACTTC. This codes for CATSRGGLAGVVDGQETQYF.

This clone showed up just once. The chain is built from TRBV6-5 and TRBJ1-3; 7 positions match TRBD1. Germline CDR1 is MNHEY and CDR2 is SVGAGI. J was trimmed by 9 bases and V by 6 bases; bases with no gene match: 14. The CDR3 is 15 amino acids. CDR3 DNA sequence: TGTGCCAGCAGGCACCAGGGGGGCTCTCCGGCCACCATATATTTT. Encoded protein: CASRHQGGSPATIYF.

This clone is a singleton in its sample. This chain links TRBV28 with TRBJ1-1; TRBD1 aligns across 8 bases. Trimming removed 4 bases from V and 11 bases from J; junction bases left unmatched: 3. Germline CDR1 reads MDHEN; CDR2 reads SYDVKM. The CDR3 covers 11 residues. The CDR3: CASSSRQGAFF. In DNA, the CDR3 is TGTGCCAGCAGTTCCCGACAGGGGGCTTTCTTT.

This chain joins TRBV5-8 and TRBJ2-6; weak D call: TRBD2 (5 bases). The CDR3 extends over 15 amino acids. The germline V gene encodes CDR1 SGHTS and CDR2 YDEGEE. Trimming cost V 2 bases and J 1 base, with 7 bases left between them. In DNA form, the CDR3 reads TGTGCCAGCAGCTTCGGGGAGTCTGGGGCCAACGTCCTGACTTTC. Amino acids: CASSFGESGANVLTF. The complete variable domain, with remaining parts taken from reference TRBV5-8 and TRBJ2-6, reads EAGVTQSPTHLIKTRGQQATLRCSPISGHTSVYWYQQALGLGLQFLLWYDEGEERNRGNFPPRFSGRQFPNYSSELNVNALELEDSALYLCASSFGESGANVLTFGAGSRLTVL.

CDR3 region: CASSPSGGSSIYEQYF. CDR3 bases: TGTGCCAGCAGCCCCTCGGGCGGGAGCTCTATCTACGAGCAGTACTTC. The J gene is TRBJ2-5, the V gene TRBV7-3; 7 bases match TRBD2. The closer fit of TRBJ2-7 to the DNA end suggests the J call may be wrong. In germline, CDR1 is SGHTA, CDR2 FQGTGA. This CDR3 comprises 16 residues.

J is TRBJ2-3 and V is TRBV28; 12 bases line up with TRBD1. V lost 8 bases and J lost 2; bases outside the gene matches: 5. Looked up from germline, CDR1 is MDHEN and CDR2 is SYDVKM. The CDR3 sequence is 15 residues long. In DNA form, the CDR3 reads TGTGCCAGCGGGACAGGGGGCGCCGCCACAGATACGCAGTATTTT. Translation: CASGTGGAATDTQYF.

V is TRBV5-1 and J is TRBJ2-1; TRBD2 matches 7 bases. V shed 0 bases and J 0 bases; nucleotides not matched to a gene: 3. CDR3 size: 16 residues. Germline V CDR1 and CDR2: SGHRS, YFSETQ. The DNA for the CDR3 is TGCGCCAGCAGCTTGGCTCGCGGGAGCTCCTACAATGAGCAGTTCTTC. Protein product: CASSLARGSSYNEQFF.

The chain couples TRBV4-3 to TRBJ2-2, with 7 bases matching TRBD2. Germline assignment: CDR1 LGHNA and CDR2 YSLEER. V lost 4 bases to trimming and J lost 1 base; unmatched junction nucleotides: 6. The CDR3 runs 16 residues. This CDR3 is CASSPNGGRNTGELFF. The CDR3 DNA reads TGCGCCAGCAGCCCCAATGGCGGGAGGAACACCGGGGAGCTGTTTTTT.

V usage is TRBV2 and J usage is TRBJ1-5, with D perhaps matching TRBD1 (6 bases). Trimming cost V 0 bases and J 5 bases, with 11 bases left between them. Germline V gene lookup returns CDR1 SNHLY and CDR2 FYNNEI. The CDR3 runs to 15 residues. This CDR3 is CASSEAEGGYQPQHF. For the CDR3, the DNA is TGTGCCAGCAGTGAAGCTGAGGGGGGTTATCAGCCCCAGCATTTT.

This clone was detected once. The chain recombines TRBV7-6 with TRBJ2-1, with 8 nucleotides matching TRBD1. V dropped 1 base and J dropped 5; count of bases not matched to a gene: 4. This CDR3 comprises 15 residues. CDR1 and CDR2 from the germline V gene are SGHVS and FNYEAQ. The CDR3 DNA follows: TGTGCCAGCAGCTTAGGACAGGGGCCCAACAATGAGCAGTTCTTC. Translated, it gives CASSLGQGPNNEQFF.

The rearrangement links TRBV30 to TRBJ2-4; D is unresolved. The CDR3 loop spans 14 amino acids. Germline loops: CDR1 GTSNPN, CDR2 SVGIG (reference sequence). The ends were cut back, 4 bases at V and 1 base at J, with 11 bases in the middle. CDR3 sequence: CAWNAATAKNIQYF. The CDR3 DNA is TGTGCCTGGAACGCTGCCACCGCCAAAAACATTCAGTACTTC.

There are a few counts of this clone. This chain joins TRBV19 and TRBJ2-2, with a possible D match to TRBD1 (7 bases). V lost 0 bases, J lost 4 bases, and 12 bases lay in between. The germline gives CDR1 LNHDA, CDR2 SQIVND (reference sequence). The CDR3 has 16 amino acids. CDR3 bases: TGTGCCAGTAGTATAGAACCAGGGGGGAGCACCGGGGAGCTGTTTTTT. Protein: CASSIEPGGSTGELFF.

Concerning this clone: A junction end diverges from the germline sequence, so it may reflect a read error. Other nucleotide sequences from this sample produce the same CDR3. The chain is built from TRBV9 and TRBJ1-1; no clear D. The length of the CDR3 is 13 residues. CDR1 and CDR2 from the germline V gene are SGDLS and YYNGEE. CDR3 residues: CASSPDGNTEAFF. CDR3 sequence (DNA): TGTGCTAGCAGCCCTGACGGGAACACTGAAGCTTTCTTT.

This sequence joins TRBV7-8 and TRBJ2-7; D perhaps matches TRBD2 (5 bases). CDR1 and CDR2 from the germline V gene are SGHVS and FQNEAQ. This CDR3 has 16 residues. V shed 4 bases and J shed 0 bases, with 16 bases lying between them. The CDR3 loop reads CASSSMGGSSSYEQYF. The CDR3 region has the DNA TGTGCCAGCAGCTCTATGGGTGGGAGTAGCTCCTACGAGCAGTACTTC. The whole variable domain, filled in from reference TRBV7-8 and TRBJ2-7, reads GAGVSQSPRYKVAKRGQDVALRCDPISGHVSLFWYQQALGQGPEFLTYFQNEAQLDKSGLPSDRFFAERPEGSVSTLKIQRTQQEDSAVYLCASSSMGGSSSYEQYFGPGTRLTVT.

The chain recombines TRBV7-9 with TRBJ2-3; D uncertain. With 6 bases removed from V and 3 bases from J, the gap between germline ends came to 10 bases. Germline assignment: CDR1 SEHNR and CDR2 FQNEAQ (reference sequence). The CDR3 totals 13 residues. The DNA of the CDR3 is TGTGCCAGCAGGGACGGAGCGACAGATACGCAGTATTTT. Translated: CASRDGATDTQYF.

This chain joins TRBV4-1 and TRBJ2-2; D uncertain. V lost 1 base to trimming and J lost 0 bases, with 18 bases between them. Germline CDR1 is MGHRA and CDR2 is YSYEKL. The CDR3 totals 19 residues. In DNA, the CDR3 is TGCGCCAGCAGCCAAGGGGTCTGGCGGAAGGACCCGAACACCGGGGAGCTGTTTTTT. Translation gives CASSQGVWRKDPNTGELFF.

V and J are TRBV19 and TRBJ2-7; D assignment may be TRBD1 or TRBD2 (5 bases each). This CDR3 spans 14 amino acids. The germline V and J ends were trimmed by 3 bases and 6 bases, with 15 bases remaining between them. Germline V gene lookup returns CDR1 LNHDA and CDR2 SQIVND (reference sequence). The DNA for the CDR3 is TGTGCCAGTAGTATTGGGCAGGGAGAATTCGAGCAGTACTTC. Its translation is CASSIGQGEFEQYF.

The V gene is TRBV5-1, the J gene TRBJ1-6; TRBD1 might be the D (5 bases). Trimming removed 4 bases from V and 10 bases from J, with 12 bases in between. Germline V CDR1 and CDR2: SGHRS, YFSETQ. The CDR3 spans 13 residues. The CDR3 protein is CASSLTDISPLHF. DNA for the CDR3: TGCGCCAGCAGCCTTACGGACATCTCACCCCTCCACTTT.

The chain is built from TRBV30 and TRBJ1-3; unclear D gene. Germline V gene lookup returns CDR1 GTSNPN and CDR2 SVGIG (reference sequence). The V gene lost 0 bases and the J gene lost 1 base, with 16 bases spanning the gap. The CDR3 is 17 residues long. The CDR3 DNA follows: TGTGCCTGGAGTGTAGACCTCCCAGGAGTGTCTGGAAACACCATATATTTT. This codes for CAWSVDLPGVSGNTIYF.

This clone ranks as medium-sized. The rearrangement joins TRBV6-4 to TRBJ1-1; no clear D. CDR3 length equals 8 residues. Trimming left V 7 bases short and J 6 bases short, with 0 bases between. Germline V gene sequence: CDR1 MRHNA, CDR2 SNTAGT. The DNA for the CDR3 is TGTGCCAGCACTGAAGCTTTCTTT. Protein sequence: CASTEAFF.

This clone is judged medium-sized. The rearrangement links TRBV5-1 to TRBJ2-7; tentatively, D is TRBD1 or TRBD2 (5 bases each). The ends were cut back, 7 bases at V and 1 base at J, with 18 bases in the middle. The length of the CDR3 is 15 residues. Looked up from germline, CDR1 is SGHRS and CDR2 is YFSETQ. CDR3 region: CASHPGQGRSYEQYF. Written as DNA, the CDR3 is TGCGCCAGCCACCCGGGGCAGGGAAGGTCCTACGAGCAGTACTTC.

The CDR3 is CASSMGPTSSYEQYF. Here the CDR3 DNA reads TGTGCCAGCAGCATGGGACCGACGAGCTCCTACGAGCAGTACTTC. The V and J genes are TRBV5-5 and TRBJ2-7; tentatively, D is TRBD1 or TRBD2 (5 bases each). The CDR3 covers 15 residues. Germline values: CDR1 SGHKS, CDR2 YYEKEE (reference sequence). Trimming removed 4 bases at V and 0 bases at J, with 14 bases between.

The rearrangement uses TRBV7-6 and TRBJ2-5, with no clear D. With 5 bases removed from V and 0 bases from J, the gap between germline ends came to 4 bases. This CDR3 region has 12 residues. Germline V gives CDR1 SGHVS, CDR2 FNYEAQ. CDR3 region: CASSMYQETQYF. In DNA form, the CDR3 reads TGTGCCAGCAGCATGTACCAAGAGACCCAGTACTTC.

The rearrangement uses TRBV6-1 and TRBJ2-1; 10 bases agree with TRBD1. The V and J ends lost 1 base and 7 bases, in that order; junction bases with no gene match: 10. Germline CDR1 and CDR2: MNHNS and SASEGT. The CDR3 runs to 17 residues. CDR3 protein: CASSEELGTGVRNEQFF. Written as DNA, the CDR3 is TGTGCCAGCAGTGAAGAGTTGGGGACAGGGGTAAGGAATGAGCAGTTCTTC.

The genes are TRBV9 and TRBJ1-1; D unresolved. CDR3 length equals 14 residues. V was cut by 3 bases and J by 4 bases, with 13 bases left in between. CDR1 is SGDLS and CDR2 is YYNGEE in the germline V gene. CDR3 protein: CASSAQVGGTEAFF. The DNA for the CDR3 is TGTGCCAGCAGCGCCCAGGTCGGCGGCACTGAAGCTTTCTTT.